Each of the 29 T cell receptor beta chains below was sequenced from the same sample in a study of shared clonotypes between healthy human individuals. Here immunoSEQ multiplex PCR was the method, and the copy in TCRdb shows in-frame clones only, minus some. The data show 850,000 to 1,200,000 clones, with around 74% seen just once and around 1.5% held by the top ten. The sequenced sample was memory CD4+ T cells sorted from blood. Subset described: CD45RA-negative fraction. The receptor source for this set is a young man in good health.

The chain couples TRBV29-1 to TRBJ1-1, with TRBD1 matching over 9 bases. Germline trimming cut 6 bases from V and 4 bases from J; bases unmatched to any gene: 6. Looked up from germline, CDR1 is SQVTM and CDR2 is ANQGSEA. This CDR3 has 13 amino acids. CDR3 amino acids: CSVARDRATEAFF. In nucleotides, the CDR3 is TGCAGCGTAGCACGGGACAGGGCCACTGAAGCTTTCTTT.

The rearrangement joins TRBV6-6 to TRBJ1-4, with D unresolved. V was cut by 0 bases and J by 8 bases, with 13 bases left in between. Germline CDR1 MNHNY, CDR2 SVGAGI (reference sequence). The CDR3 runs 15 residues. The CDR3 DNA reads as TGTGCCAGCAGTTACTCAGAGGACGAACGAGAAAAACTGTTTTTT. Translation: CASSYSEDEREKLFF.

The V call is TRBV25-1, the J call TRBJ2-5, with D perhaps TRBD1 or TRBD2 (5 bases each). The CDR3 sequence is 17 residues long. Germline assignment: CDR1 MGHDK and CDR2 SYGVNS. Trimming removed 0 bases from V and 5 bases from J, with 19 bases in between. CDR3 in amino acids: CASSEYGKTMGQETQYF. CDR3 in DNA: TGTGCCAGCAGTGAATACGGGAAAACCATGGGGCAGGAGACCCAGTACTTC. Based on the CDR3 plus reference TRBV25-1 and TRBJ2-5, the full variable domain is EADIYQTPRYLVIGTGKKITLECSQTMGHDKMYWYQQDPGMELHLIHYSYGVNSTEKGDLSSESTVSRIRTEHFPLTLESARPSHTSQYLCASSEYGKTMGQETQYFGPGTRLLVL.

The V gene is TRBV5-4, the J gene TRBJ2-1; 9 bases are shared with TRBD2. The J segment lost 0 bases and the V segment lost 0 bases, leaving 4 bases of the junction unmatched. The CDR3 has 17 amino acids. CDR1 and CDR2 from the germline V gene are SGHNT and YYREEE (reference sequence). This CDR3 reads CASSLVAGGPSYNEQFF. CDR3 bases: TGTGCCAGCAGCTTGGTCGCGGGAGGGCCCTCCTACAATGAGCAGTTCTTC.

The chain recombines TRBV18 with TRBJ2-2, with D perhaps TRBD1 (5 bases). Trimming shortened V by 3 bases and J by 4 bases, and 21 bases separated the two germline ends. The CDR3 is made up of 18 amino acids. The germline gives CDR1 KGHSH, CDR2 LQKENI. This CDR3 reads CASSPIRYSTGLTGELFF. The CDR3 coding sequence is TGTGCCAGCTCACCGATCAGGTATTCTACAGGCCTCACCGGGGAGCTGTTTTTT.

This clone was detected ten times or more. Additional DNA sequences in this sample encode the identical CDR3. The chain employs TRBV5-1 and TRBJ1-1; a weak D match, TRBD1 (5 bases). This CDR3 is built from 14 residues. Germline-derived CDR1 and CDR2 are SGHRS and YFSETQ. Trimming removed 0 bases at V and 4 bases at J, with 10 bases between. CDR3 DNA sequence: TGCGCCAGCAGCTTGGCCCAGGGCGGCACTGAAGCTTTCTTT. Its protein is CASSLAQGGTEAFF.

The CDR3 protein is CASSGTGTGTGELFF. The CDR3 region has the DNA TGTGCCAGCAGCGGAACCGGGACTGGCACCGGGGAGCTGTTTTTT. The genes are TRBV5-4 and TRBJ2-2; tentatively, D is TRBD2 (6 bases). Germline CDR1 and CDR2: SGHNT and YYREEE (reference sequence). CDR3 length: 15 amino acids. Trimming pared 4 bases from V and 4 bases from J, leaving 14 bases between. The full variable domain, in which reference TRBV5-4 and TRBJ2-2 provide the parts outside the CDR3, is ETGVTQSPTHLIKTRGQQVTLRCSSQSGHNTVSWYQQALGQGPQFIFQYYREEENGRGNFPPRFSGLQFPNYSSELNVNALELDDSALYLCASSGTGTGTGELFFGEGSRLTVL.

The genes are TRBV10-3 and TRBJ1-3; D is uncertain. CDR3 length: 14 residues. Germline CDR1 reads ENHRY; CDR2 reads SYGVKD. V shed 6 bases and J shed 1 base, with 10 bases lying between them. The CDR3 DNA reads as TGTGCCATCAGGGAGGGCGGATCTGGAAACACCATATATTTT. This encodes CAIREGGSGNTIYF.

A remark on this clone: Other DNA sequences within the sample encode an identical CDR3. The V gene is TRBV30, the J gene TRBJ2-6, with D maybe TRBD2 (5 bases). Trimming cost V 1 base and J 4 bases, with 8 bases left between them. This CDR3 has 14 residues. CDR1 is GTSNPN and CDR2 is SVGIG in the germline V gene (reference sequence). CDR3 protein: CAWSGGSGANVLTF. The CDR3 DNA reads TGTGCCTGGAGTGGAGGGTCCGGGGCCAACGTCCTGACTTTC.

V is TRBV29-1 and J is TRBJ2-7, with D perhaps being TRBD1 or TRBD2 (5 bases each). This CDR3 contains 12 residues. CDR1 and CDR2 (germline): SQVTM, ANQGSEA. V was pared by 4 bases and J by 2 bases, with 9 bases between. The CDR3 sequence is CSVAPGPYEQYF. DNA of the CDR3: TGCAGCGTTGCTCCGGGGCCCTACGAGCAGTACTTC.

This sequence joins TRBV28 and TRBJ1-5, with TRBD1 identical over 7 bases. This CDR3 spans 13 amino acids. With V trimmed by 3 bases and J by 7 bases, 3 bases remained unmatched. CDR1 MDHEN and CDR2 SYDVKM come from the germline V gene. The CDR3 bases are TGTGCCAGCAGTTTCCCAGGGGGGCAGCCCCAGCATTTT. Amino acid sequence: CASSFPGGQPQHF.

The chain joins TRBV28 to TRBJ2-7, with a possible D match to TRBD2 (5 bases). The V end was cut by 8 bases, the J end by 0 bases, with 11 bases between. This CDR3 region has 13 residues. Germline CDR1 is MDHEN and CDR2 is SYDVKM. The CDR3 DNA reads TGTGCCAGCGGGCGGGCCCCCTCCTACGAGCAGTACTTC. Translated, it gives CASGRAPSYEQYF.

This clone was found once. The chain couples TRBV4-1 to TRBJ2-7; TRBD2 matches at 11 bases. The junction had 5 bases not matched to a gene; V was cut back by 0 bases and J by 7 bases. There are 15 residues in the CDR3. Germline loops: CDR1 MGHRA, CDR2 YSYEKL. The chain's CDR3 is CASSQELAGGLEQYF. The CDR3, as DNA: TGCGCCAGCAGCCAAGAGCTAGCGGGGGGTTTGGAGCAGTACTTC.

The J gene is TRBJ2-3, the V gene TRBV29-1, with D tentatively TRBD1 or TRBD2 (6 bases each). The CDR3 is 16 amino acids. V lost 0 bases to trimming and J lost 6 bases, with 19 bases between them. Germline CDR1 reads SQVTM; CDR2 reads ANQGSEA. CDR3 region: CSVEDFSQNGGDTQYF. The CDR3 coding sequence is TGCAGCGTTGAAGATTTCTCGCAAAACGGGGGCGATACGCAGTATTTT.

The rearrangement joins TRBV9 to TRBJ2-5; tentatively, D is TRBD2 (5 bases). CDR1 SGDLS and CDR2 YYNGEE come from the germline V gene. Trimming removed 3 bases at V and 1 base at J, with 13 bases between. This CDR3 is 15 amino acids long. CDR3 sequence (DNA): TGTGCCAGCAGCGCACTAGGGAAGCCCCAAGAGACCCAGTACTTC. Residues: CASSALGKPQETQYF.

V is TRBV10-3 and J is TRBJ2-3; a weak D match, TRBD2 (6 bases). Trimming took 5 bases from V and 3 from J, leaving 9 bases between them. The CDR3 spans 13 residues. CDR1 ENHRY and CDR2 SYGVKD come from the germline V gene. CDR3 region: CAISTGTTDTQYF. The CDR3 nucleotides read TGTGCCATCAGTACCGGGACTACAGATACGCAGTATTTT.

The chain carries TRBV5-1 and TRBJ2-1, with D perhaps matching TRBD1 (6 bases). Germline V CDR1 and CDR2: SGHRS, YFSETQ. The V end lost 0 bases, the J end lost 3 bases, and 19 bases lay between the germline ends. This CDR3 is built from 18 residues. The CDR3 DNA reads TGCGCCAGCAGCTTGGCCGAAATATTCGGGACAAACTACAATGAGCAGTTCTTC. Its translation: CASSLAEIFGTNYNEQFF.

CDR3 in amino acids: CSVGAPAGGRETQYF. The CDR3 coding sequence is TGCAGCGTTGGTGCCCCCGCAGGGGGGAGGGAGACCCAGTACTTC. The gene calls are TRBV29-1 and TRBJ2-5, with a weak D call TRBD1 (7 bases). This CDR3 spans 15 amino acids. Germline values: CDR1 SQVTM, CDR2 ANQGSEA. The V gene lost 4 bases and the J gene lost 5 bases, with 20 bases spanning the gap.

The V and J genes are TRBV13 and TRBJ1-2; D not certain. Germline V lookup: CDR1 PRHDT, CDR2 FYEKMQ (reference sequence). V lost 5 bases to trimming and J lost 2 bases, with 15 bases between them. This CDR3 has 15 amino acids. The DNA for the CDR3 is TGTGCCAGCAGCGAACTCGGGCGGTCGAACTATGGCTACACCTTC. Protein sequence: CASSELGRSNYGYTF. The full variable domain, rest sourced from reference TRBV13 and TRBJ1-2, is AAGVIQSPRHLIKEKRETATLKCYPIPRHDTVYWYQQGPGQDPQFLISFYEKMQSDKGSIPDRFSAQQFSDYHSELNMSSLELGDSALYFCASSELGRSNYGYTFGSGTRLTVV.

The chain uses TRBV19 and TRBJ2-3; 14 nucleotides agree with TRBD2. V was pared by 4 bases and J by 3 bases, with 3 bases of the junction left unmatched. Germline lookup yields CDR1 LNHDA and CDR2 SQIVND (reference sequence). This CDR3 is built from 16 residues. CDR3 sequence (DNA): TGTGCCAGTAGTACCGGGACTAGCGGGAGTACAGATACGCAGTATTTT. Protein product: CASSTGTSGSTDTQYF.

The V gene is TRBV5-1, the J gene TRBJ2-1; unclear D gene. Germline V lookup: CDR1 SGHRS, CDR2 YFSETQ. Between the trimmed V and J ends, which lost 0 bases and 16 bases, there was a span of 11 bases. The CDR3 extends over 11 amino acids. The CDR3 spells CASSLDSSTFF. CDR3 DNA: TGCGCCAGCAGCTTGGACAGCTCTACCTTCTTC. Full variable domain (rest looked up from reference TRBV5-1 and TRBJ2-1): KAGVTQTPRYLIKTRGQQVTLSCSPISGHRSVSWYQQTPGQGLQFLFEYFSETQRNKGNFPGRFSGRQFSNSRSEMNVSTLELGDSALYLCASSLDSSTFFGPGTRLTVL.

The chain links TRBV27 to TRBJ1-5; D unresolved. This CDR3 is built from 16 residues. CDR1 MNHEY and CDR2 SMNVEV come from the germline V gene (reference sequence). The germline V and J ends were trimmed by 6 bases and 0 bases, with 15 bases remaining between them. CDR3 sequence (DNA): TGTGCCAGCAGGAGCCTAGGGCAGTATAGCAATCAGCCCCAGCATTTT. Translation: CASRSLGQYSNQPQHF.

The V gene is TRBV7-2, the J gene TRBJ2-3, with D possibly matching TRBD2 (6 bases). Trimming stripped 5 bases from V and 3 bases from J, with 18 bases between. There are 16 residues in the CDR3. Germline CDR1 SGHTA, CDR2 FQGNSA. This CDR3 is CASSQRVAALTDTQYF. The CDR3 nucleotides are TGTGCCAGCAGCCAGCGGGTAGCGGCTCTTACAGATACGCAGTATTTT.

This chain connects TRBV10-3 to TRBJ1-5; D not resolved. The V gene lost 2 bases and the J gene lost 1 base, with 15 bases spanning the gap. Germline CDR1 reads ENHRY; CDR2 reads SYGVKD. There are 17 residues in the CDR3. Here the CDR3 reads CAISETRGIGSNQPQHF. CDR3 bases: TGTGCCATCAGTGAGACTAGAGGTATAGGAAGCAATCAGCCCCAGCATTTT.

The V call is TRBV11-2, the J call TRBJ2-7, with D maybe TRBD1 (5 bases). The germline CDR1 and CDR2 sequences are SGHAT and FQNNGV. The CDR3 consists of 15 residues. The ends were cut back, 5 bases at V and 0 bases at J, with 14 bases in the middle. In nucleotides, the CDR3 is TGTGCCAGCAGCGCCTCGGTGGGGCCCTCCTACGAGCAGTACTTC. This codes for CASSASVGPSYEQYF. The complete variable domain, with remaining parts taken from reference TRBV11-2 and TRBJ2-7, reads EAGVAQSPRYKIIEKRQSVAFWCNPISGHATLYWYQQILGQGPKLLIQFQNNGVVDDSQLPKDRFSAERLKGVDSTLKIQPAKLEDSAVYLCASSASVGPSYEQYFGPGTRLTVT.

The chain employs TRBV2 and TRBJ1-6; no definite D call. CDR3 length equals 15 residues. Trimming stripped 8 bases from V and 0 bases from J, with 11 bases between. Germline V lookup: CDR1 SNHLY, CDR2 FYNNEI. CDR3 sequence: CASGKESSYNSPLHF. Written as DNA, the CDR3 is TGTGCCAGCGGGAAGGAGAGCTCCTATAATTCACCCCTCCACTTT.

The CDR3 spells CASSLGLRGYYEQYF. The CDR3 DNA reads TGTGCCAGCAGTTTAGGGCTGCGGGGGTACTACGAGCAGTACTTC. The gene calls are TRBV28 and TRBJ2-7; TRBD2 agrees at 7 bases. From germline, CDR1 is MDHEN and CDR2 SYDVKM. V was clipped by 2 bases and J by 3 bases; unmatched bases: 7. The CDR3 loop spans 15 amino acids.

As to this clone: An end of the junction differs from the germline gene, which may be a read error. The J gene is TRBJ2-3, the V gene TRBV20-1; a possible D gene is TRBD2 (6 bases). The CDR3 spans 11 residues. The germline CDR1 and CDR2 sequences are DFQATT and SNEGSKA (reference sequence). DNA of the CDR3: TGCAGTGCTAATAGTAGAACGGGAGCGGATTTT. Protein product: CSANSRTGADF.

Turning to this clone: Distinct nucleotide sequences in the sample also encode this CDR3. The genes are TRBV5-1 and TRBJ1-5; perhaps TRBD1 as D (6 bases). Germline loops: CDR1 SGHRS, CDR2 YFSETQ. The CDR3 has 15 residues. The V end was cut by 0 bases, the J end by 1 base, with 8 bases between. The CDR3 DNA sequence: TGCGCCAGCAGCTTGGACGGACAGAGCAATCAGCCCCAGCATTTT. Translating gives CASSLDGQSNQPQHF.